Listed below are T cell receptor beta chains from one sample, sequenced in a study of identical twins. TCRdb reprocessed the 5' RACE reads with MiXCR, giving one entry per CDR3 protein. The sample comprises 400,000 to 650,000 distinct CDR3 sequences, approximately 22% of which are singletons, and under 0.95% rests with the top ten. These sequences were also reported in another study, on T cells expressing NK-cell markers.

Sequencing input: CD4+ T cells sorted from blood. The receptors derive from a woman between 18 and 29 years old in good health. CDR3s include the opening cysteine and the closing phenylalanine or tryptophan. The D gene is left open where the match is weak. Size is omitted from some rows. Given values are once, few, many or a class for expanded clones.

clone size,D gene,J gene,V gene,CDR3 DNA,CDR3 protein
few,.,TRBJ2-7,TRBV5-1,TGCGCCAGCAGCTTGGATGGGGTACGCTACGAGCAGTACTTC,CASSLDGVRYEQYF
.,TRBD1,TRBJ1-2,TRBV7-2,TGTGCCAGCAGCCCCCTGGCAGGGGGTGGCTACACCTTC,CASSPLAGGGYTF
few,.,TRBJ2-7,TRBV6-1,TGTGCCAGCAGAAAATTACACTCATACGAGCAGTACTTC,CASRKLHSYEQYF
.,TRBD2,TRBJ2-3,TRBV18,TGTGCCAGCTCACCGGTCTCGACTAGCGGAGGCACAGATACGCAGTATTTT,CASSPVSTSGGTDTQYF
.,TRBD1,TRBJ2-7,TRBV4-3,TGCGCCAGCAGCCAACGTCGGGACAGATCCCTTGAGCAGTACTTC,CASSQRRDRSLEQYF
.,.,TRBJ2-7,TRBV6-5,TGTGCCAGCAGTTACTCGTCGGGATTGAGCTCCTACGAGCAGTACTTC,CASSYSSGLSSYEQYF
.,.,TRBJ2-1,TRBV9,TGTGCCAGCAGCGTAGCCTCCCTTCAGGGGAATAGGGAGCAGTTCTTC,CASSVASLQGNREQFF
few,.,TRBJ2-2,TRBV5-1,TGCGCCAGCAGCTTGGGGACACCGCAAACCGGGGAGCTGTTTTTT,CASSLGTPQTGELFF
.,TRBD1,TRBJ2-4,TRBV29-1,TGCAGCGGGACAGGGCTAGCCAAAAACATTCAGTACTTC,CSGTGLAKNIQYF
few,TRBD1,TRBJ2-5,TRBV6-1,TGTGCCAGCAGTACGTCCGGGACAGGGAAAGAGACCCAGTACTTC,CASSTSGTGKETQYF
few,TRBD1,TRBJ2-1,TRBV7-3,TGTGCCAGCAAATTGGGAACAGGGGCCTACAATGAGCAGTTCTTC,CASKLGTGAYNEQFF
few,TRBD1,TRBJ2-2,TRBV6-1,TGTGCCAGCACCTTGACAGGGGGCGGTTCCGGGGAGCTGTTTTTT,CASTLTGGGSGELFF
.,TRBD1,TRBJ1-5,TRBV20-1,TGCAGTGCGTACAGGGGGGGCAATCAGCCCCAGCATTTT,CSAYRGGNQPQHF
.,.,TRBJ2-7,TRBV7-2,TGTGCCAGCAGCTTAGTTCTTTACGAGCAGTACTTC,CASSLVLYEQYF
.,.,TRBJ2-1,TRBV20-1,TGCAGTGCTAGACCTAGGGCCTGGGGCTCCTACAATGAGCAGTTCTTC,CSARPRAWGSYNEQFF
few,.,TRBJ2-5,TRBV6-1,TGTGCCAGCAGTGACGTGGTCCAGGAGACCCAGTACTTC,CASSDVVQETQYF
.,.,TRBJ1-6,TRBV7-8,TGTGCCAGCAGCTTGGGCAGTAGTGGGAATTCACCCCTCCACTTT,CASSLGSSGNSPLHF
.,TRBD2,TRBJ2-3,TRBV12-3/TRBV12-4,TGTGCCAGCAACCGCCGGGGACTAGGGGGCACAGATACGCAGTATTTT,CASNRRGLGGTDTQYF
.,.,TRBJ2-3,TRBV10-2,TGCGCCACCTCCTCTTCTGCAGATACGCAGTATTTT,CATSSSADTQYF
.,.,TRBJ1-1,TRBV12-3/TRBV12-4,TGTGCCAGCAGCTCCGTAGGGGCTGAAGCTTTCTTT,CASSSVGAEAFF
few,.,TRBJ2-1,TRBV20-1,TGCAGTGCTATGTTAGCGTCTAGCTCCTACAATGAGCAGTTCTTC,CSAMLASSSYNEQFF
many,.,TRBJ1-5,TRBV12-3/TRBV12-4,TGTGCCAGCAGTTTAAGAGGAAGGGGTATTACAGGGCAGCCCCAGCATTTT,CASSLRGRGITGQPQHF
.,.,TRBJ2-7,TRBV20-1,TGCAGTGCCCTTAGGGACGAGCAGTACTTC,CSALRDEQYF
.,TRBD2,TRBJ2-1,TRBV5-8,TGTGCCAGCAGCTTTGGCGTAGCGGGGGCAATAGGAGAGCAGTTCTTC,CASSFGVAGAIGEQFF
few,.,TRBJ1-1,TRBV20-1,TGCAGTGCTATTGGGGTTAGGGACACTGAAGCTTTCTTT,CSAIGVRDTEAFF
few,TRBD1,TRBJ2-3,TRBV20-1,TGCAGTGCCTCCGGGACAGGCACAGATACGCAGTATTTT,CSASGTGTDTQYF
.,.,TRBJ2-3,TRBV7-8,TGTGCCAGCAGCTCACAGGGTTTAACAGATACGCAGTATTTT,CASSSQGLTDTQYF
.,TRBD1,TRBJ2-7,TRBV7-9,TGTGCCAGCAGCCCAAGCCGCGGACAGGGAGAGACCTACGAGCAGTACTTC,CASSPSRGQGETYEQYF